A single sample gave rise to the 9 T cell receptor beta chains below, sequenced in a study of T cell responses to AZD1222 COVID-19 vaccine (dated by TCRdb to about 2021). The intended sense of this specimen's time point label: baseline before first vaccination. Library construction relied on the immunoSEQ multiplex PCR assay. This is the immuneACCESS table as TCRdb keeps it, with only in-frame sequences that have V and J called. A part of the clones is gone; compared with another copy, unresolved V genes explain less than half, and the rest is unexplained. The table for this sample lists 170,000 or so clones; less than 95% of them were counted only once. Around 3% of the sample goes to the ten largest clones. The source was peripheral blood, collected on day 0 of AZD1222 vaccination. All receptors derive from an adult in good health.

For the CDR3, the DNA is TGTGCCAGTACCCCCCACAGGGGGCCTGGAAACACCATATATTTT. This encodes CASTPHRGPGNTIYF. The rearrangement joins TRBV19 to TRBJ1-3, with 9 bases aligning to TRBD1. Germline lookup yields CDR1 LNHDA and CDR2 SQIVND (reference sequence). The CDR3 totals 15 residues. Trimming took 7 bases from V and 2 from J; bases not matched to a gene: 6.

The rearrangement uses TRBV20-1 and TRBJ2-1, with 11 bases aligning to TRBD2. CDR1 is DFQATT and CDR2 is SNEGSKA in the germline V gene (reference sequence). The CDR3 is made up of 16 amino acids. The V segment lost 3 bases and the J segment 7 bases; nucleotides outside the gene matches: 11. The CDR3 sequence is CSASRPSGGPGNEQFF. As DNA, the CDR3 is TGCAGTGCTAGTCGTCCTAGCGGGGGGCCCGGGAATGAGCAGTTCTTC.

This rearrangement joins TRBV3-1 (or the pseudogene TRBV3-2) to TRBJ1-5; D gene unclear. The CDR3 covers 16 residues. CDR1 and CDR2 (germline): LGHDT, YNNKEL (reference sequence). V gave up 4 bases and J gave up 1 base, with 14 bases separating them. The chain's CDR3 is CASSRRGKTSNQPQHF. The CDR3 bases are TGTGCCAGCAGCCGCAGAGGAAAGACAAGCAATCAGCCCCAGCATTTT.

The chain joins TRBV20-1 to TRBJ1-5, with unresolved D. Between the trimmed V and J ends, which lost 3 bases and 1 base, there was a span of 10 bases. The CDR3 totals 14 residues. Germline V gene sequence: CDR1 DFQATT, CDR2 SNEGSKA (reference sequence). The CDR3 nucleotides read TGCAGTGCTAGTAACTGGTTGAGCAATCAGCCCCAGCATTTT. Residues: CSASNWLSNQPQHF.

V and J are TRBV7-6 and TRBJ2-2; D possibly corresponds to TRBD1 (6 bases). V dropped 5 bases and J dropped 4 bases, with 26 bases sitting between them. The CDR3 sequence is 19 residues long. Germline CDR1 and CDR2: SGHVS and FNYEAQ. The CDR3 DNA is TGTGCCAGCAGCCCCTCTAGGTGGGCCAACAGGGATAGCACCGGGGAGCTGTTTTTT. Its translation is CASSPSRWANRDSTGELFF.

This clone was observed a few times. This chain uses TRBV19 with TRBJ1-4, with 8 bases aligning to TRBD1. The length of the CDR3 is 15 residues. Germline V CDR1 and CDR2: LNHDA, SQIVND (reference sequence). Trimming removed 4 bases from V and 5 bases from J; junction bases left unmatched: 6. Here the CDR3 reads CASSTGTGGNEKLFF. CDR3 nucleotide sequence: TGTGCCAGTAGTACCGGGACAGGAGGAAATGAAAAACTGTTTTTT.

The gene calls are TRBV5-8 and TRBJ2-7, with 7 positions matching TRBD1. This CDR3 contains 15 residues. V lost 4 bases and J lost 6; bases outside the gene matches: 13. Germline V gives CDR1 SGHTS, CDR2 YDEGEE. The CDR3 DNA reads TGTGCCAGCAGCCCTGTCACCGGGACAGTTGGCGAGCAGTACTTC. Its protein product is CASSPVTGTVGEQYF.

V usage is TRBV7-2 and J usage is TRBJ2-7; either TRBD1 or TRBD2 may supply D (5 bases each). The V gene's germline CDR1 is SGHTA and CDR2 FQGNSA. Trimming took 8 bases from V and 3 from J, leaving 8 bases between them. This CDR3 has 11 amino acids. CDR3 in DNA: TGTGCCAGCCGGGGCTACTACGAGCAGTACTTC. Amino acid sequence: CASRGYYEQYF.

The V gene is TRBV7-3, the J gene TRBJ2-2, with 9 bases aligning to TRBD1. The V segment lost 4 bases and the J segment 6 bases; nucleotides outside the gene matches: 3. Per germline, CDR1 SGHTA and CDR2 FQGTGA. The CDR3 has 14 residues. The CDR3 is CASSSYRGPGELFF. CDR3 nucleotides: TGTGCCAGCAGCTCATACAGGGGGCCCGGGGAGCTGTTTTTT. The complete variable domain, with remaining parts taken from reference TRBV7-3 and TRBJ2-2, reads GAGVSQTPSNKVTEKGKYVELRCDPISGHTALYWYRQSLGQGPEFLIYFQGTGAADDSGLPNDRFFAVRPEGSVSTLKIQRTERGDSAVYLCASSSYRGPGELFFGEGSRLTVL.